This T cell receptor (beta chain) emerged from a study of OX40 agonist ivuxolimab in advanced cancers. Study information: Hepatocellular carcinoma, melanoma, renal cell or head and neck cancer affected the dose-escalation patients. Participants averaged approximately 60 years of age (range about 23 to 80) and were roughly 83% male.

Details on this clone: Antigen: not known.

The CDR3 covers 14 residues. Looked up from germline, CDR1 is MNHEY and CDR2 is SVGAGI. J was trimmed by 2 bases and V by 6 bases; bases with no gene match: 4. Findings and caveats of the study: Averaging showed that CD8+ T cells had more expanded clones than CD4+ did. Both CD4+ and CD8+ T cell populations in blood had undergone clonal expansion by week 6 at 0.1 to 3.0 mg/kg.

Generated by immunoSEQ multiplex PCR, the TCRdb table keeps only in-frame clones and is missing some. Of tens of thousands of clones in the sample, roughly nine tenths are singletons; the top ten hold 0.44%. The specimen was CD4+ or CD8+ T cells sorted from blood, collected in a trial of the OX40 agonist ivuxolimab. The chain carries TRBV6-5 and TRBJ1-3; TRBD1 matches at 7 bases. The receptor's source is an adult with an advanced solid tumor such as melanoma, head and neck, liver or kidney cancer. CDR3 coding DNA: TGTGCCAGCAGCGCAGGGGGTCCTGGAAACACCATATATTTT. This codes for CASSAGGPGNTIYF.